This T cell receptor (beta chain) was identified in a study of identical twins. TCRdb processed the 5' RACE reads anew with MiXCR; each CDR3 protein has one entry. Of roughly 1.6 million distinct CDR3 sequences listed, under 35% are singletons. V lost 4 bases to trimming and J lost 7 bases, with 11 bases between them. The CDR3 contains 14 residues. Germline CDR1 is SEHNR and CDR2 is FQNEAQ (reference sequence). The chain employs TRBV7-9 and TRBJ1-6; D unclear. The clonotype was recovered from a newborn girl in good health. Sequencing used cord blood. This CDR3 reads CASSSGRGNSPLHF. The CDR3 DNA reads TGTGCCAGCAGCTCTGGACGGGGAAATTCACCCCTCCACTTT.